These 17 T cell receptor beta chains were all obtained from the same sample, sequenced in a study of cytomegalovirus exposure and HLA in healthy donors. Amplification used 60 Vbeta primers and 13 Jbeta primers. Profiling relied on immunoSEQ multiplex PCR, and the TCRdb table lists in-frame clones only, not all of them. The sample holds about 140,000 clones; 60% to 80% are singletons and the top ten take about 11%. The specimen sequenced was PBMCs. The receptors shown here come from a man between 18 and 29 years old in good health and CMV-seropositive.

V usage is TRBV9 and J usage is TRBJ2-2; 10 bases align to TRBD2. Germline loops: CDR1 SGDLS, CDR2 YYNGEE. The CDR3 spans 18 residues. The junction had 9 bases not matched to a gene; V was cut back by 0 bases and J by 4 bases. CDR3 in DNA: TGTGCCAGCAGCGTAGGGCTAGCGGGAGAAAGAATCACCGGGGAGCTGTTTTTT. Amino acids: CASSVGLAGERITGELFF.

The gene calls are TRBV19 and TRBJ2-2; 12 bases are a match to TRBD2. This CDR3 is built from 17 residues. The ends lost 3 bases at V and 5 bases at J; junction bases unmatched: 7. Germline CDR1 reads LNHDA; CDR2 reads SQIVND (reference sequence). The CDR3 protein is CASSMASGREETGELFF. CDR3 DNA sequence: TGTGCCAGTAGTATGGCTAGCGGGAGGGAAGAAACCGGGGAGCTGTTTTTT. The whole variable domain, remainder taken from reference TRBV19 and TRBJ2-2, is DGGITQSPKYLFRKEGQNVTLSCEQNLNHDAMYWYRQDPGQGLRLIYYSQIVNDFQKGDIAEGYSVSREKKESFPLTVTSAQKNPTAFYLCASSMASGREETGELFFGEGSRLTVL.

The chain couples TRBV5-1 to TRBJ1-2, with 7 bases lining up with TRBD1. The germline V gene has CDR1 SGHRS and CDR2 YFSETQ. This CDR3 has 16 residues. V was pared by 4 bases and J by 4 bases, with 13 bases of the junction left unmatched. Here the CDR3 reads CASSLQPQGSAYGYTF. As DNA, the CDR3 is TGCGCCAGCAGCCTACAACCACAGGGGAGCGCCTATGGCTACACCTTC.

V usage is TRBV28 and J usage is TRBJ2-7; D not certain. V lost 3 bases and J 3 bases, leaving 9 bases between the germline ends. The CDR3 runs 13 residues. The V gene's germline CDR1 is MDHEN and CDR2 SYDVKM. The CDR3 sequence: CASSFSVNYEQYF. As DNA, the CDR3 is TGTGCCAGCAGTTTTTCGGTGAACTACGAGCAGTACTTC.

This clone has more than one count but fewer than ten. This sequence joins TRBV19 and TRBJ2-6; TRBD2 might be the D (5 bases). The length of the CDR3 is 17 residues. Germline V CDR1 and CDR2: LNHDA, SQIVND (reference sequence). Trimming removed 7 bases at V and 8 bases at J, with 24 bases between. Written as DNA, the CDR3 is TGTGCCAGTACCTCCCCCGGCCTATCGACGGGATCCAACGTCCTGACTTTC. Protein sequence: CASTSPGLSTGSNVLTF.

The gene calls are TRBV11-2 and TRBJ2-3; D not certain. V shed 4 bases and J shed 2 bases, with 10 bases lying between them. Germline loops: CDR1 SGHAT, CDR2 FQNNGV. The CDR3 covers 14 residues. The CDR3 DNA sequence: TGTGCCAGCAGCTCTAAACGTTACACAGATACGCAGTATTTT. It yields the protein CASSSKRYTDTQYF.

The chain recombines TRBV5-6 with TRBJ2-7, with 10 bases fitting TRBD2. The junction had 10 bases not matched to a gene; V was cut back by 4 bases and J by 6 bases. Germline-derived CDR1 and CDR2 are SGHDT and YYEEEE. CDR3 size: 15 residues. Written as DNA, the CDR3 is TGTGCCAGCAGCGTTTACGGGACTAGCGTTTGCGAGCAGTACTTC. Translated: CASSVYGTSVCEQYF.

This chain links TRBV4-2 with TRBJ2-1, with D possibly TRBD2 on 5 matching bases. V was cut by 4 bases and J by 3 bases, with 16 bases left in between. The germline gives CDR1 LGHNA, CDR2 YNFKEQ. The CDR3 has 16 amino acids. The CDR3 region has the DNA TGTGCCAGCAGCCCCCCAAAGGGAGACGACTACAATGAGCAGTTCTTC. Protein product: CASSPPKGDDYNEQFF.

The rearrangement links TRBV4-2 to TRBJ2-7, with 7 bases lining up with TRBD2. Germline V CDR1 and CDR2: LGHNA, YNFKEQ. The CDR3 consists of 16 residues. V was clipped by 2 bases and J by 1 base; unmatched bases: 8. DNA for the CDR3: TGTGCCAGCAGCCAATGGGAGGGAGCTACATCCTACGAGCAGTACTTC. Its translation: CASSQWEGATSYEQYF.

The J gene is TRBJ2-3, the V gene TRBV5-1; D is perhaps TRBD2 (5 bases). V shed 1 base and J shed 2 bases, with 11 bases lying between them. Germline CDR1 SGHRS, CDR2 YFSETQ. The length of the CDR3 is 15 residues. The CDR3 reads CASSLIERTTDTQYF. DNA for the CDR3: TGCGCCAGCAGCTTGATAGAGCGGACCACAGATACGCAGTATTTT.

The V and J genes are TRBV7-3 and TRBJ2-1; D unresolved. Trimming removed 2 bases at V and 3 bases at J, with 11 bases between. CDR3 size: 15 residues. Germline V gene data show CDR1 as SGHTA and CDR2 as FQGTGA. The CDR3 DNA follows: TGTGCCAGCAGCTTAGTAGCAGCCGTCTACAATGAGCAGTTCTTC. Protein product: CASSLVAAVYNEQFF.

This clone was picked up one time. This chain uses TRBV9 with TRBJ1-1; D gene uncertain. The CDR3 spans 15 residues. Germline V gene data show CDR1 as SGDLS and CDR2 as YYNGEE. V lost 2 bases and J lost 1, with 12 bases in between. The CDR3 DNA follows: TGTGCCAGCAGCGTTAGCGGTCTTAAGAACACTGAAGCTTTCTTT. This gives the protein CASSVSGLKNTEAFF.

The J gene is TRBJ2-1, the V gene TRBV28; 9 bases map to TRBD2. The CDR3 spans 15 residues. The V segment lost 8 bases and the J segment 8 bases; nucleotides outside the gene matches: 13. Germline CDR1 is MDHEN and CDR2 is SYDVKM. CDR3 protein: CASQPSRGRAYEQFF. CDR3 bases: TGTGCCAGCCAACCTTCCCGCGGGAGGGCCTATGAGCAGTTCTTC.

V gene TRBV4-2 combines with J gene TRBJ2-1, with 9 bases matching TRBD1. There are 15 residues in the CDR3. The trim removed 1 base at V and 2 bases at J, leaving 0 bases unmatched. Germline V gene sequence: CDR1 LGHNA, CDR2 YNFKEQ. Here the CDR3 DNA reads TGTGCCAGCAGCCAAGGACAGGGGGCCTACAATGAGCAGTTCTTC. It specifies CASSQGQGAYNEQFF.

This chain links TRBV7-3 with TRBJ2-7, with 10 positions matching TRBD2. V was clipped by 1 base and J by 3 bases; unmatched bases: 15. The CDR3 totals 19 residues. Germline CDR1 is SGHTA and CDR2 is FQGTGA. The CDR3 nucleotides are TGTGCCAGCAGCTTAAGCGGTGTTCGGGTAGCGGGAGGTGGCTACGAGCAGTACTTC. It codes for CASSLSGVRVAGGGYEQYF.

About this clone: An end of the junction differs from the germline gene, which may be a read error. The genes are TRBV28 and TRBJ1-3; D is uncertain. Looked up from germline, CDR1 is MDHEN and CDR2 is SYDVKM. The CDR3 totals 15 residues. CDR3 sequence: CASSLLVSSRNTIYF. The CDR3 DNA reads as TGTGCCAGCAGTTTACTAGTGAGCTCTAGAAACACCATATATTTT.

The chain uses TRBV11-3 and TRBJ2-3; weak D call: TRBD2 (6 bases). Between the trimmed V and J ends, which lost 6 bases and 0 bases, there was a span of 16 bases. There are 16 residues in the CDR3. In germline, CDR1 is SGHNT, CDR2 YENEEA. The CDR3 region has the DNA TGTGCCAGCAGTCCCGGGACTCTGCCTAGCACAGATACGCAGTATTTT. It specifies CASSPGTLPSTDTQYF.